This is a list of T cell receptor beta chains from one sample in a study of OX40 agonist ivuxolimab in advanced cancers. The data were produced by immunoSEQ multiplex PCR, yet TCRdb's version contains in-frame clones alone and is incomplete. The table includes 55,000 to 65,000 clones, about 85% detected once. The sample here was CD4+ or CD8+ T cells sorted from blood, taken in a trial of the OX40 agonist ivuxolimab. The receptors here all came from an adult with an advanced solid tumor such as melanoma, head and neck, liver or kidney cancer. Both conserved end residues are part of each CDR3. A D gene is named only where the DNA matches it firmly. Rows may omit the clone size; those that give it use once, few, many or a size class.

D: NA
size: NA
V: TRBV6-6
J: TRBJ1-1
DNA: TGTGCCAGCAGTTTTCGGAACACTGAAGCTTTCTTT
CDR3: CASSFRNTEAFF

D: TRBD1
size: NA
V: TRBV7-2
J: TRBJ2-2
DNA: TGTGCCAGCAGCCAGGGACAGGTCGGGGAGCTGTTTTTT
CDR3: CASSQGQVGELFF

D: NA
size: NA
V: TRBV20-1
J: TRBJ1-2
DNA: TGCAGTGCTAGCAGCTCTACCGGCTACACCTTC
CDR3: CSASSSTGYTF

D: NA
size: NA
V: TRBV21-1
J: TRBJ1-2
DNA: TGTGCCAGCAGTACTCCCGGAGACCTTTCGGACTATGGCTACACCTTC
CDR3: CASSTPGDLSDYGYTF

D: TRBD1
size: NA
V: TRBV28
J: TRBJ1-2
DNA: TGTGCCAGCAGGGTACAGGGGGCGTATGGCTACACCTTC
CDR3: CASRVQGAYGYTF

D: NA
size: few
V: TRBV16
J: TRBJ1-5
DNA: TGTGCCAGCAGTCGTTATCAACAGGGTGGAGGAAATCAGCCCCAGCATTTT
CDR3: CASSRYQQGGGNQPQHF

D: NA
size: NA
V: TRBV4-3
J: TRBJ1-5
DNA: TGCGCCAGCAGCCAAGATACCAGTAGCAATCAGCCCCAGCATTTT
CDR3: CASSQDTSSNQPQHF

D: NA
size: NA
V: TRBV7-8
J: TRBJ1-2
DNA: TGTGCCAGCAGCTTAGAAACCCTAATAAACTATGGCTACACCTTC
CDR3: CASSLETLINYGYTF

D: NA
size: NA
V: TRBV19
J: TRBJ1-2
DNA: TGTGCCAGTAGTATAACAGGGCGGCGGGCTGGCTACACCTTC
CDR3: CASSITGRRAGYTF

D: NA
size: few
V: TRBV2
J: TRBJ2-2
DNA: TGTGCCAGCAGTGTCGGGGCAGGACGGGGCACCGGGGAGCTGTTTTTT
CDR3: CASSVGAGRGTGELFF

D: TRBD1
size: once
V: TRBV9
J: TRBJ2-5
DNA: TGTGCCAGCGGGACCGGGACAGGGACAGAGACCCAGTACTTC
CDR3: CASGTGTGTETQYF

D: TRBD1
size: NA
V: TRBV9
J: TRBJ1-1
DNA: TGTGCCAGCAGCCCCGACAGGGTTGTAACTGAAGCTTTCTTT
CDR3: CASSPDRVVTEAFF

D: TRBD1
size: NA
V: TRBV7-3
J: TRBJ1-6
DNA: TGTGCCAGCAGCTTAGGAGGGGGCGCTTATTCACCCCTCCACTTT
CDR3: CASSLGGGAYSPLHF

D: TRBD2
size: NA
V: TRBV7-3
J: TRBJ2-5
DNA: TGTGCCAGCAGCTTGATAGCGGGGGGGCATGAGACCCAGTACTTC
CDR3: CASSLIAGGHETQYF

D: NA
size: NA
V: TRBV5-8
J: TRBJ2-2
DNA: TGTGCCAGCAGCTTGTCGTCAGGGGTAGTAGTCGGGGAGCTGTTTTTT
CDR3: CASSLSSGVVVGELFF

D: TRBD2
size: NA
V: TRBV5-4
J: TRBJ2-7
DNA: TGTGCCAGCAGCTTCGATCGGGGGGGAAACGAGCAGTACTTC
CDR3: CASSFDRGGNEQYF

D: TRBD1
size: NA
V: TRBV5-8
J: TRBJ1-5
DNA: TGTGCCAGCAGCTTGGGCGACAGGGGGAATCAGCCCCAGCATTTT
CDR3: CASSLGDRGNQPQHF

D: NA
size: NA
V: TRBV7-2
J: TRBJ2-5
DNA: TGTGCCAGCAGCCTTGGAGATGAGACCCAGTACTTC
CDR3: CASSLGDETQYF

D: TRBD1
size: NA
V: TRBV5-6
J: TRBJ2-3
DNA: TGTGCCAGCAGTTCTATAACAGGGGGTCCAGATACGCAGTATTTT
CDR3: CASSSITGGPDTQYF

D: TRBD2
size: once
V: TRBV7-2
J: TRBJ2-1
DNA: TGTGCCAGCAGCTTACCACTAGCGGGGCAGTTCTTC
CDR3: CASSLPLAGQFF

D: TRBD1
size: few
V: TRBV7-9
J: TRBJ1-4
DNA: TGTGCCAGCAGAAGAGGGACAGGGGATGAAAAACTGTTTTTT
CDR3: CASRRGTGDEKLFF

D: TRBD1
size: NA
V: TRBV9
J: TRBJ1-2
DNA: TGTGCCAGCAGCACTATGACAGGGGAGTCTGGCTACACCTTC
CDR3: CASSTMTGESGYTF

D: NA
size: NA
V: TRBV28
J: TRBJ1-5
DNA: TGTGCCAGCACCAACAGCGGCAGGGAGGGCCGGCCCCAGCATTTT
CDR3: CASTNSGREGRPQHF

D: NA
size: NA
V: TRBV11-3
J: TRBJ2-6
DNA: TGTGCCAGCAGCCCCCCAGTAGCCTTTGTGCGCTCTGGGGCCAACGTCCTGACTTTC
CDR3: CASSPPVAFVRSGANVLTF

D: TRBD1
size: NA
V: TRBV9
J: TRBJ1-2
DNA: TGTGCCAGCAGCACGCAGGGGGCAAAGGGCTACACCTTC
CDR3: CASSTQGAKGYTF

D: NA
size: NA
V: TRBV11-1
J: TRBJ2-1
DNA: TGTGCCAGCAGCTTTTCTCGGAACAATGAGCAGTTCTTC
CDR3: CASSFSRNNEQFF

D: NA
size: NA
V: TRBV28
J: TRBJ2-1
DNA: TGTGCCAGCAGTTTGCCCAGCGGAAACTACAATGAGCAGTTCTTC
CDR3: CASSLPSGNYNEQFF

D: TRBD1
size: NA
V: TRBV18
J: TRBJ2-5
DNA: TGTGCCAGCTCATCCACAGGGGCCGCCTTGGAGACCCAGTACTTC
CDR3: CASSSTGAALETQYF

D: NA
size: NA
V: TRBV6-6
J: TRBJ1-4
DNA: TGTGCCAGCAGTGGGGGGCAAGGGTCTAGAAAACTGTTTTTT
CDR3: CASSGGQGSRKLFF

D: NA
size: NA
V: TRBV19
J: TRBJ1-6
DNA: TGTGCCAGTAGTATTACAGGGAGCTCCTATAATTCACCCCTCCACTTT
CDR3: CASSITGSSYNSPLHF

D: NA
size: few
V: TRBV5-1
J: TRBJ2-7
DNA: TGCGCCAGCAGCTTGGCGTCTCTCTACGAGCAGTACTTC
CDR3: CASSLASLYEQYF

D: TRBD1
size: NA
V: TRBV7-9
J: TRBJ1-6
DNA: TGTGCCAGCAGCCTGGGACAGGTTGATAATTCACCCCTCCACTTT
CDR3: CASSLGQVDNSPLHF

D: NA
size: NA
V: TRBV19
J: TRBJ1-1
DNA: TGTGCCAGTAGTTCCAGGAGTACTGAAGCTTTCTTT
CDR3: CASSSRSTEAFF

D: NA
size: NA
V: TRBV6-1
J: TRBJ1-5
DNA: TGTGCCAGCAGTGAAGCTCGCAGCAATCAGCCCCAGCATTTT
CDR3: CASSEARSNQPQHF

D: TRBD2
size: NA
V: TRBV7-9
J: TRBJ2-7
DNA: TGTGCCAGCACCCCCGGAGGGCGGGGGGGCAGGGAGCAGTACTTC
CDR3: CASTPGGRGGREQYF